This TCR beta chain was documented in a study of T cell responses to AZD1222 COVID-19 vaccine. Assay used: immunoSEQ multiplex PCR; TCRdb lists only in-frame clones, some missing. The data contain more than 140,000 clones, about 89% of them seen just once; the ten biggest clones take up about 2.7%. This CDR3 is built from 16 residues. The ends lost 2 bases at V and 3 bases at J; junction bases unmatched: 4. Germline assignment: CDR1 SGHVS and CDR2 FQNEAQ. The chain couples TRBV7-8 to TRBJ2-2; 9 nucleotides agree with TRBD2. The source is an adult in good health. Sequencing was performed on peripheral blood, taken on day 0 of AZD1222 vaccination. CDR3 nucleotides: TGTGCCAGCAGCTTAACCGGACTAGCGTACACCGGGGAGCTGTTTTTT. Residues: CASSLTGLAYTGELFF.